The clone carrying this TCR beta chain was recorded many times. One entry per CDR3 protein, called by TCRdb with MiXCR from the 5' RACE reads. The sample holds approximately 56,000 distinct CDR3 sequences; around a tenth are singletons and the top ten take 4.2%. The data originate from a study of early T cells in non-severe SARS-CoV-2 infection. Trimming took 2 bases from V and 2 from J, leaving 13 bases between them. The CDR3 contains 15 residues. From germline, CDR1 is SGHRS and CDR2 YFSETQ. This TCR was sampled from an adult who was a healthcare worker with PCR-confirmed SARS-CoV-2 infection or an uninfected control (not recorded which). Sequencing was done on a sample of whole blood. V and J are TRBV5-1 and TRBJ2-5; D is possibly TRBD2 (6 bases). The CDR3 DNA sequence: TGCGCCAGCAGCTTATATAGCGGATTACAAGAGACCCAGTACTTC. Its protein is CASSLYSGLQETQYF.